Below are 21 T cell receptor beta chains sequenced from a single sample in a study of cytomegalovirus exposure and HLA in healthy donors. Vbeta (60) and Jbeta (13) primers were used in the PCR. Assay: immunoSEQ multiplex PCR; the TCRdb copy retains only in-frame clones and omits some. The sample holds some 75,000 clones. The source material was PBMCs. All receptors come from a female donor in good health and CMV-seropositive.

V and J are TRBV2 and TRBJ1-2; TRBD1 agrees at 9 bases. The junction had 12 bases not matched to a gene; V was cut back by 8 bases and J by 8 bases. From germline, CDR1 is SNHLY and CDR2 FYNNEI. This CDR3 comprises 14 residues. CDR3 nucleotide sequence: TGTGCCAGCGGGGGACGGGACAGGGTTATCGGCTACACCTTC. It translates to CASGGRDRVIGYTF.

The rearrangement joins TRBV25-1 to TRBJ2-6; 9 bases map to TRBD1. The V and J ends lost 4 bases and 4 bases, in that order; junction bases with no gene match: 8. CDR3 size: 17 residues. Looked up from germline, CDR1 is MGHDK and CDR2 is SYGVNS. The CDR3 DNA sequence: TGTGCCAGCAGTGGATGGGACAGGGAGGACGGGGCCAACGTCCTGACTTTC. Protein product: CASSGWDREDGANVLTF. The full variable domain, with the rest looked up from reference TRBV25-1 and TRBJ2-6, is EADIYQTPRYLVIGTGKKITLECSQTMGHDKMYWYQQDPGMELHLIHYSYGVNSTEKGDLSSESTVSRIRTEHFPLTLESARPSHTSQYLCASSGWDREDGANVLTFGAGSRLTVL.

This chain connects TRBV6-1 to TRBJ2-5; 9 bases line up with TRBD1. In germline, CDR1 is MNHNS, CDR2 SASEGT. V gave up 5 bases and J gave up 4 bases; unmatched junction bases: 5. This CDR3 spans 14 amino acids. As DNA, the CDR3 is TGTGCCAGCAGTCAGGGACAGGGTGGAGAGACCCAGTACTTC. It specifies CASSQGQGGETQYF.

The chain is built from TRBV10-3 and TRBJ1-1, with 7 bases aligning to TRBD1. This CDR3 has 15 amino acids. Germline V gene sequence: CDR1 ENHRY, CDR2 SYGVKD. V lost 3 bases, J lost 5 bases, and 9 bases stayed unmatched. The CDR3 sequence is CAISDNTHRGTEAFF. CDR3 bases: TGTGCCATCAGTGACAATACCCACAGGGGAACTGAAGCTTTCTTT.

V gene TRBV7-8 combines with J gene TRBJ2-2; perhaps TRBD1 as D (6 bases). Germline V gene data show CDR1 as SGHVS and CDR2 as FQNEAQ. V was trimmed by 4 bases and J by 2 bases, leaving 11 bases between them. This CDR3 region has 15 residues. CDR3 residues: CASSWAGANTGELFF. DNA for the CDR3: TGTGCCAGCAGCTGGGCAGGGGCCAACACCGGGGAGCTGTTTTTT. The full variable domain, in which reference TRBV7-8 and TRBJ2-2 provide the parts outside the CDR3, is GAGVSQSPRYKVAKRGQDVALRCDPISGHVSLFWYQQALGQGPEFLTYFQNEAQLDKSGLPSDRFFAERPEGSVSTLKIQRTQQEDSAVYLCASSWAGANTGELFFGEGSRLTVL.

The J gene is TRBJ2-7, the V gene TRBV28, with a weak D call TRBD2 (6 bases). Germline V CDR1 and CDR2: MDHEN, SYDVKM. The CDR3 has 14 amino acids. With 3 bases removed from V and 6 bases from J, the gap between germline ends came to 15 bases. The CDR3 loop reads CASSFERVVGEQYF. The CDR3, as DNA: TGTGCCAGCAGTTTCGAGCGGGTGGTCGGCGAGCAGTACTTC.

The V and J genes are TRBV28 and TRBJ1-2; TRBD1 matches 8 bases. J gave up 7 bases and V 5 bases, and 3 bases lay outside the gene matches. Looked up from germline, CDR1 is MDHEN and CDR2 is SYDVKM. CDR3 length: 12 residues. Here the CDR3 DNA reads TGTGCCAGCAGTCTGACAGGGGTTGGCTACACCTTC. This gives the protein CASSLTGVGYTF.

The chain has TRBV7-2 and TRBJ1-5, with unresolved D. V dropped 0 bases and J dropped 3 bases, with 9 bases sitting between them. CDR3 length equals 15 residues. Germline V lookup: CDR1 SGHTA, CDR2 FQGNSA. DNA of the CDR3: TGTGCCAGCAGCTTAGCATCCACCTACAATCAGCCCCAGCATTTT. Translating it yields CASSLASTYNQPQHF.

CDR3 region: CASSSETRTDTQYF. The CDR3 DNA is TGCGCCAGCAGCTCCGAAACTAGAACAGATACGCAGTATTTT. The V and J genes are TRBV5-1 and TRBJ2-3; a possible D gene is TRBD2 (5 bases). Looked up from germline, CDR1 is SGHRS and CDR2 is YFSETQ. The V end lost 3 bases, the J end lost 3 bases, and 11 bases lay between the germline ends. The CDR3 consists of 14 residues.

The J gene is TRBJ2-7, the V gene TRBV30, with 9 nucleotides matching TRBD2. Germline V gene lookup returns CDR1 GTSNPN and CDR2 SVGIG (reference sequence). The CDR3 runs to 15 residues. V trimming: 6 bases; J trimming: 0 bases; junction bases outside the gene matches: 9. The CDR3 region has the DNA TGTGCCTGCTTCGATAGCGGGGGAGCCTCCTACGAGCAGTACTTC. This codes for CACFDSGGASYEQYF.

The rearrangement joins TRBV27 to TRBJ2-1, with 8 nucleotides matching TRBD2. Germline lookup yields CDR1 MNHEY and CDR2 SMNVEV (reference sequence). There are 14 residues in the CDR3. V shed 6 bases and J 12 bases; nucleotides not matched to a gene: 13. In nucleotides, the CDR3 is TGTGCCAGCAGCAACAGAGAGCGGGAGCAACGGCAGTTCTTC. It encodes CASSNREREQRQFF.

CDR3 sequence: CASNPGGSRGTYEQYF. The DNA of the CDR3 is TGTGCCAGCAACCCCGGGGGGAGTCGAGGCACCTACGAGCAGTACTTC. The chain recombines TRBV11-1 with TRBJ2-7; the match to TRBD2 covers 7 bases. V was clipped by 7 bases and J by 2 bases; unmatched bases: 14. In germline, CDR1 is SGHAT, CDR2 FQDESV (reference sequence). The CDR3 loop spans 16 amino acids.

This chain uses TRBV7-2 with TRBJ1-1; no clear D gene. Germline CDR1 and CDR2: SGHTA and FQGNSA. The V and J ends lost 4 bases and 1 base respectively, with 13 bases between them. The CDR3 spans 15 residues. CDR3 loop: CASSSTVGGNTEAFF. For the CDR3, the DNA is TGTGCCAGCAGCTCGACGGTCGGAGGGAACACTGAAGCTTTCTTT. Combining the CDR3 with reference TRBV7-2 and TRBJ1-1 gives the whole variable domain GAGVSQSPSNKVTEKGKDVELRCDPISGHTALYWYRQSLGQGLEFLIYFQGNSAPDKSGLPSDRFSAERTGGSVSTLTIQRTQQEDSAVYLCASSSTVGGNTEAFFGQGTRLTVV.

The V and J genes are TRBV18 and TRBJ2-2, with TRBD2 identical over 8 bases. V dropped 6 bases and J dropped 2; count of bases not matched to a gene: 5. This CDR3 has 15 amino acids. The V gene's germline CDR1 is KGHSH and CDR2 LQKENI. Written as DNA, the CDR3 is TGTGCCAGCTCTCTGACTAGCGATAACACCGGGGAGCTGTTTTTT. Its translation is CASSLTSDNTGELFF.

The J gene is TRBJ1-1, the V gene TRBV9; the D gene is possibly TRBD1 (6 bases). CDR3 length equals 17 residues. Germline V gene sequence: CDR1 SGDLS, CDR2 YYNGEE. V gave up 0 bases and J gave up 0 bases, with 15 bases separating them. The CDR3 sequence: CASSVGRQVGMNTEAFF. In DNA, the CDR3 is TGTGCCAGCAGCGTAGGTCGACAGGTAGGGATGAACACTGAAGCTTTCTTT. Drawing the rest from reference TRBV9 and TRBJ1-1, the complete variable domain is DSGVTQTPKHLITATGQRVTLRCSPRSGDLSVYWYQQSLDQGLQFLIQYYNGEERAKGNILERFSAQQFPDLHSELNLSSLELGDSALYFCASSVGRQVGMNTEAFFGQGTRLTVV.

This sequence joins TRBV30 and TRBJ1-4; weak D call: TRBD1 (6 bases). The CDR3 covers 14 residues. Germline V gene sequence: CDR1 GTSNPN, CDR2 SVGIG (reference sequence). V lost 0 bases, J lost 11 bases, and 16 bases lay in between. The CDR3 loop is CAWSVGQLTGKLFF. The CDR3 nucleotides read TGTGCCTGGAGTGTCGGACAGTTAACGGGGAAACTGTTTTTT.

V usage is TRBV7-2 and J usage is TRBJ2-3; unclear D gene. CDR1 SGHTA and CDR2 FQGNSA come from the germline V gene. Between the trimmed V and J ends, which lost 6 bases and 2 bases, there was a span of 6 bases. This CDR3 has 12 amino acids. The CDR3 DNA sequence: TGTGCCAGCAGTCTGTTCACAGATACGCAGTATTTT. Translated: CASSLFTDTQYF.

V and J are TRBV10-3 and TRBJ2-3, with 10 positions matching TRBD1. This CDR3 spans 15 amino acids. V lost 5 bases to trimming and J lost 3 bases; unmatched junction nucleotides: 5. Germline CDR1 ENHRY, CDR2 SYGVKD. The CDR3 reads CAISRQDRGTDTQYF. The CDR3 nucleotides read TGTGCCATCAGTAGGCAGGACAGGGGGACAGATACGCAGTATTTT.

The gene calls are TRBV5-1 and TRBJ2-1; D is ambiguous. Per germline, CDR1 SGHRS and CDR2 YFSETQ. Deletions cut 6 bases from V and 7 bases from J, with 8 bases between. The CDR3 has 11 amino acids. The CDR3 is CASTFANEQFF. In DNA, the CDR3 is TGCGCCAGCACCTTTGCGAATGAGCAGTTCTTC.

The chain uses TRBV7-9 and TRBJ2-2, with 7 nucleotides matching TRBD1. This CDR3 spans 15 amino acids. Unmatched junction bases numbered 5, after V lost 3 bases and J lost 4 bases. Per germline, CDR1 SEHNR and CDR2 FQNEAQ (reference sequence). The CDR3 loop reads CASSFHRGTTGELFF. As DNA, the CDR3 is TGTGCCAGCAGCTTTCACAGGGGAACCACCGGGGAGCTGTTTTTT.

The J gene is TRBJ1-1, the V gene TRBV29-1; a possible D gene is TRBD1 (5 bases). V gave up 4 bases and J gave up 6 bases, with 15 bases separating them. The germline V gene has CDR1 SQVTM and CDR2 ANQGSEA. CDR3 length: 13 residues. CDR3 residues: CSVAQVQGAEAFF. CDR3 sequence (DNA): TGCAGCGTTGCCCAGGTTCAGGGTGCTGAAGCTTTCTTT.